The present T cell receptor (beta chain) was sequenced within a study of blood T cell repertoires in COVID-19 (dated by TCRdb to 2018 to 2020). With respect to the entire study: Collaborator samples came from the United States, Italy and Spain and covered acute and convalescent phases of COVID-19. The prospective study material was composed of cDNA or gDNA derived from T cells, B-cell-depleted T cells, or PBMCs. The dataset comprised deeply sampled blood TCRbeta repertoires from subjects exposed to, actively infected with, or recovered from COVID-19. The repertoires were made available in a free public database intended to serve as a resource for research on the immune response to SARS-CoV-2. The samples were drawn from two sources: the first 160 participants of the ongoing ImmuneRACE study, and 1,200 or so subjects contributed by 6 global collaborators. Nearly every sample came with metadata listing a de-identified subject ID, COVID-19 status, age in years and sex. Where HLA class I and class II types were available, the types were taken from metadata supplied by the sample provider, not from assay-based typing.

The cysteine opens and the phenylalanine closes a CDR3 of 17 amino acids. The retained sequence is limited to the CDR3, 51 bases, with the frame set at the first base. From V the trimming removes 5 bases and from J it removes 3 bases, while the gene matches leave 15 bases of the junction unaccounted for. CDR1 and CDR2 are read off the germline V gene (reference sequence) as LNHDA and SQIVND. What the authors observed across the whole study: The amount of clinical and demographic metadata varied by source and participant and was provided uncurated.

This clone was recorded only once. Its antigen remains undetermined. No base qualities exist here, and no much larger clone lies one base off it. TCRbeta CDR3 regions were amplified from genomic DNA using the immunoSEQ Assay, a bias-controlled multiplex PCR. In the paper's pipeline: Nucleated cell counts per sample were estimated from amplification of reference gene primers within the assay. To quantify the absolute abundance of each unique TCRbeta CDR3 rearrangement, sequence reads were collapsed and filtered. For each sample, productive Simpson clonality was calculated as the square root of Simpson's diversity index across productive rearrangements. TCRdb provides this immuneACCESS table in a form limited to in-frame rearrangements. Some clones are lacking; in checked studies, under half of them reflect an unresolved V gene, and why the rest are absent is not known. D and trimming come from the DNA, and the V and J calls and clone size come from that table. The sample contains 300,000 or so clones, 85% to 90% of them found a single time. Roughly 3.3% of the sample is held by the ten biggest clonotypes.

Whole blood was collected in K2EDTA tubes by collaborating institutions according to the institutions' own protocols. For TCRbeta analysis, collaborators shipped samples in one of three forms: frozen whole blood, isolated PBMCs, or DNA extracted from either of those sample types. Sequenced material: peripheral blood. The chain is encoded by TRBV19 joined to TRBJ1-2, and 7 bases in between align with TRBD1. The sequence was collected from a woman aged 40-49 years with acute or convalescent COVID-19. The CDR3: CASSPLQRDSLYYGYTF. The nucleotide sequence reads TGTGCCAGTAGTCCCCTCCAAAGGGACAGCCTATACTATGGCTACACCTTC.